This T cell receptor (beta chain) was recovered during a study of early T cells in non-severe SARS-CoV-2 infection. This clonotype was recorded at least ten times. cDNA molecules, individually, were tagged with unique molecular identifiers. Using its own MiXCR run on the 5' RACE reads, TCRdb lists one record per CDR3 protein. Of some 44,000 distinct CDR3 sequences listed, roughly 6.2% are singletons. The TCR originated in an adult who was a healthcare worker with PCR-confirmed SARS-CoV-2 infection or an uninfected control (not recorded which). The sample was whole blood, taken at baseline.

The CDR3 DNA reads TGTGCCAGCAGGGGGACAGAAGGCACAGATACGCAGTATTTT. It is translated as CASRGTEGTDTQYF. V usage is TRBV21-1 and J usage is TRBJ2-3; the table's D gene call, TRBD1, was not cross checked with the DNA. TRBV21-1 is flagged as a pseudogene. This CDR3 contains 14 residues.